The 13 T cell receptor beta chains in this list originate from one sample, sequenced in a study of shared clonotypes between healthy human individuals. CD45RO negativity and positive selection for CCR7 defined naive CD8 cells, a population that excluded terminally differentiated effector memory CD45RA+ cells. Generated by immunoSEQ multiplex PCR, the TCRdb table keeps only in-frame clones and is missing some. Of under 1 million clones detected, 85% to 95% appear once; the ten largest clones hold less than 25%. The sequenced material came from naive CD8+ T cells sorted from blood. The receptors stem from a young man in good health.

The J gene is TRBJ2-7, the V gene TRBV6-6, with D perhaps given as TRBD1 or TRBD2 (5 bases each). The germline V and J ends were trimmed by 8 bases and 5 bases, with 13 bases remaining between them. Germline assignment: CDR1 MNHNY and CDR2 SVGAGI (reference sequence). This CDR3 spans 12 amino acids. The chain's CDR3 is CASPGPRNEQYF. The CDR3 DNA reads TGTGCCAGCCCGGGACCCCGGAACGAGCAGTACTTC.

CDR3 bases: TGTGCCAGCAGTGAAGGGGACTCAATGTACTTC. It encodes CASSEGDSMYF. V gene TRBV25-1 combines with J gene TRBJ2-7, with a possible D match to TRBD2 (6 bases). Germline-derived CDR1 and CDR2 are MGHDK and SYGVNS. The CDR3 contains 11 residues. V was pared by 2 bases and J by 12 bases, with 11 bases between.

The chain couples TRBV5-4 to TRBJ2-7, with D tentatively TRBD1 or TRBD2 (5 bases each). Germline V CDR1 and CDR2: SGHNT, YYREEE (reference sequence). The ends were cut back, 1 base at V and 4 bases at J, with 12 bases in the middle. The CDR3 is 14 amino acids. The CDR3 protein is CASSLRGTPYEQYF. The CDR3 DNA reads TGTGCCAGCAGCTTGAGAGGGACCCCTTACGAGCAGTACTTC.

The chain uses TRBV6-1 and TRBJ2-2, with D possibly TRBD1 on 5 matching bases. Germline lookup yields CDR1 MNHNS and CDR2 SASEGT. The CDR3 length is 13 residues. The V and J ends lost 3 bases and 6 bases respectively, with 8 bases between them. The CDR3 reads CASSDQGAGELFF. The CDR3 nucleotides are TGTGCCAGCAGTGACCAGGGTGCCGGGGAGCTGTTTTTT.

V and J are TRBV28 and TRBJ1-4, with no clear D. Per the germline V gene, CDR1 is MDHEN and CDR2 is SYDVKM. The V gene lost 5 bases and the J gene lost 5 bases, with 18 bases spanning the gap. CDR3 length equals 16 residues. CDR3: CASSPLWLLGNEKLFF. CDR3 DNA sequence: TGTGCCAGCAGTCCCCTGTGGCTCTTAGGGAATGAAAAACTGTTTTTT.

V is TRBV19 and J is TRBJ2-3; 7 bases are a match to TRBD1. This CDR3 is 15 amino acids long. From germline, CDR1 is LNHDA and CDR2 SQIVND (reference sequence). V trimming: 3 bases; J trimming: 2 bases; junction bases outside the gene matches: 5. Written as DNA, the CDR3 is TGTGCCAGTAGTATCTACGGGACAGACACAGATACGCAGTATTTT. It specifies CASSIYGTDTDTQYF.

The chain recombines TRBV6-1 with TRBJ2-1; D is undetermined. This CDR3 has 14 amino acids. Germline assignment: CDR1 MNHNS and CDR2 SASEGT. Deletions cut 9 bases from V and 0 bases from J, with 12 bases between. The CDR3 region is CASGLLSSYNEQFF. The DNA of the CDR3 is TGTGCCAGTGGGCTTTTAAGCTCCTACAATGAGCAGTTCTTC.

This chain joins TRBV2 and TRBJ2-7; 7 bases agree with TRBD1. The J segment lost 3 bases and the V segment lost 10 bases, leaving 12 bases of the junction unmatched. Germline CDR1 reads SNHLY; CDR2 reads FYNNEI. There are 14 residues in the CDR3. The CDR3 protein is CAIEQRDRDYEQYF. The CDR3 region has the DNA TGTGCCATCGAACAACGGGACAGAGACTACGAGCAGTACTTC.

The chain is built from TRBV28 and TRBJ1-5, with D possibly matching TRBD1 (5 bases). From germline, CDR1 is MDHEN and CDR2 SYDVKM. V was shortened by 3 bases and J by 2 bases, with 8 bases between the two germline ends. The CDR3 has 14 amino acids. The CDR3 sequence is CASSFLGGNQPQHF. CDR3 sequence (DNA): TGTGCCAGCAGTTTCTTAGGGGGCAATCAGCCCCAGCATTTT.

The genes are TRBV5-6 and TRBJ2-5; D might be TRBD1 (6 bases). Trimming took off 4 bases at V and 5 bases at J, with 18 bases between the two ends. Germline V gene lookup returns CDR1 SGHDT and CDR2 YYEEEE. The CDR3 sequence is 15 residues long. CDR3 nucleotides: TGTGCCAGCAGCATCCACAGGGAATTCAGGGAGACCCAGTACTTC. Translation gives CASSIHREFRETQYF.

This rearrangement joins TRBV9 to TRBJ1-6; no definite D call. V was cut by 8 bases and J by 5 bases, with 14 bases left in between. This CDR3 has 14 amino acids. The germline gives CDR1 SGDLS, CDR2 YYNGEE. The DNA for the CDR3 is TGTGCCAGTAGCCAGGAGTGGAATAATTCACCCCTCCACTTT. Its translation is CASSQEWNNSPLHF.

V and J are TRBV7-3 and TRBJ2-1; D perhaps matches TRBD2 (5 bases). V dropped 2 bases and J dropped 0 bases, with 11 bases sitting between them. The CDR3 consists of 16 residues. CDR1 and CDR2 from the germline V gene are SGHTA and FQGTGA. The CDR3 DNA reads as TGTGCCAGCAGCTTAGGACTGCTGAGCTCCTACAATGAGCAGTTCTTC. As protein: CASSLGLLSSYNEQFF.

This rearrangement joins TRBV7-9 to TRBJ2-3; the D gene is possibly TRBD2 (5 bases). The V gene's germline CDR1 is SEHNR and CDR2 FQNEAQ (reference sequence). CDR3 length equals 14 residues. The CDR3 loop is CATLAPWGTDTQYF. The CDR3 DNA sequence: TGTGCTACTCTAGCTCCCTGGGGCACAGATACGCAGTATTTT.